This T cell receptor (beta chain) stems from a study of shared clonotypes between healthy human individuals. The overall study: Two women and three men aged 18 to 49 made up the donors.

Concerning this clone: Its antigen remains unidentified.

Overall study results and limits: With few donors, the genetic and exposure-history diversity represented was limited.

At a deep level, the assay was run. Assay: immunoSEQ multiplex PCR; the TCRdb copy retains only in-frame clones and omits some. The table lists fewer than 500,000 clones, about 80% of them singletons, with 9.5% to 15% in the top ten. V lost 3 bases and J 8 bases, leaving 12 bases between the germline ends. Germline values: CDR1 SGDLS, CDR2 YYNGEE. The CDR3 consists of 13 residues. The receptor was isolated from a woman aged 40-49 years in good health. Some clones in this sample may be carry-over from other donors' samples. The source material was PBMCs. The V call is TRBV9, the J call TRBJ2-1; maybe TRBD2 (6 bases). CDR3 in DNA: TGTGCCAGCAGCGACACTAGCTCGGATGAGCAGTTCTTC. The encoded protein is CASSDTSSDEQFF.